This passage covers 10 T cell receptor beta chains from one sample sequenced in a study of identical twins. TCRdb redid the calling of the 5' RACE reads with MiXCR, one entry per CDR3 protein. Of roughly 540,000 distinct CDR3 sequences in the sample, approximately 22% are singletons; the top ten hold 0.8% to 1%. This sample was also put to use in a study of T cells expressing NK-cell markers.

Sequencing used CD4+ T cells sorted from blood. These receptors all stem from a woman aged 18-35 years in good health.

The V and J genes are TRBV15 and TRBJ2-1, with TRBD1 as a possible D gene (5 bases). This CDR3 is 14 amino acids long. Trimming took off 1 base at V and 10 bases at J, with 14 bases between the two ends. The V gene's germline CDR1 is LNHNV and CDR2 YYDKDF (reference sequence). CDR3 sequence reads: CATSRAEKGWEQFF. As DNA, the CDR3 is TGTGCCACCAGCAGAGCGGAAAAGGGGTGGGAGCAGTTCTTC. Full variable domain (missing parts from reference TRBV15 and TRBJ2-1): DAMVIQNPRYQVTQFGKPVTLSCSQTLNHNVMYWYQQKSSQAPKLLFHYYDKDFNNEADTPDNFQSRRPNTSFCFLDIRSPGLGDTAMYLCATSRAEKGWEQFFGPGTRLTVL.

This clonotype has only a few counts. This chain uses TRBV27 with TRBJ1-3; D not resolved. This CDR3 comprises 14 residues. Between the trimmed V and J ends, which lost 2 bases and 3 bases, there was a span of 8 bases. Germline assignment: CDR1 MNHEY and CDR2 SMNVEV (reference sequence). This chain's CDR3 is CASSLRGSGNTIYF. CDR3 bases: TGTGCCAGCAGTTTAAGAGGGAGTGGAAACACCATATATTTT.

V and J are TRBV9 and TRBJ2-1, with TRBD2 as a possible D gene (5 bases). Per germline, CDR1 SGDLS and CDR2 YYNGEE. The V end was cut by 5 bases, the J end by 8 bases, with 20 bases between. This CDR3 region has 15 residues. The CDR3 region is CASSPHARGFDEQFF. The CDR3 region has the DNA TGTGCCAGCAGTCCACACGCGCGAGGGTTTGATGAGCAGTTCTTC.

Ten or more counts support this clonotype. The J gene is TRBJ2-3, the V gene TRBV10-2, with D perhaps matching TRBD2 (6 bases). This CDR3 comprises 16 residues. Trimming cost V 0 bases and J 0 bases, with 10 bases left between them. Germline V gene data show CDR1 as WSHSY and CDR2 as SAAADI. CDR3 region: CASSESISGSTDTQYF. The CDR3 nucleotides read TGCGCCAGCAGTGAGTCGATTAGCGGCAGCACAGATACGCAGTATTTT.

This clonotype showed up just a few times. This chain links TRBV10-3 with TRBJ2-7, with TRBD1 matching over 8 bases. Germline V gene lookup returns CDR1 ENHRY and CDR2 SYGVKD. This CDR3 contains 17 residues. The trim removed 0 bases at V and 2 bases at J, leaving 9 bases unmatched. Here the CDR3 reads CAISESGTGSSPYEQYF. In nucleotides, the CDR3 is TGTGCCATCAGTGAGTCGGGGACAGGCAGTAGCCCCTACGAGCAGTACTTC.

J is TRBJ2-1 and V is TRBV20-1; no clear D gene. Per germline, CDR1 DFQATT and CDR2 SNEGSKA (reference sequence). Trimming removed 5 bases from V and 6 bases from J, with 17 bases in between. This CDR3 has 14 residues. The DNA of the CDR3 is TGCAGTGCTTATACCGTTGGACGGTCCAATGAGCAGTTCTTC. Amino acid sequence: CSAYTVGRSNEQFF.

The CDR3: CATSGATGSGTGELFF. DNA for the CDR3: TGTGCCACCAGTGGGGCCACAGGGTCTGGCACCGGGGAGCTGTTTTTT. V is TRBV24-1 and J is TRBJ2-2; D is possibly TRBD1 (6 bases). This CDR3 spans 16 amino acids. V was cut by 5 bases and J by 4 bases, with 16 bases left in between. Germline values: CDR1 KGHDR, CDR2 SFDVKD.

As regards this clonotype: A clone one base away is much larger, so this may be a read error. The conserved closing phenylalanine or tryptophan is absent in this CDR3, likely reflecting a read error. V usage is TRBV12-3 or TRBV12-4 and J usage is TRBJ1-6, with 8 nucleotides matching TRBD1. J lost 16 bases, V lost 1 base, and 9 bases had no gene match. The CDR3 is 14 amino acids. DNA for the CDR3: TGTGCCAGCAGTTTAGGTCGCCAGGGGGCGCGTCTCCACTAT. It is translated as CASSLGRQGARLHY.

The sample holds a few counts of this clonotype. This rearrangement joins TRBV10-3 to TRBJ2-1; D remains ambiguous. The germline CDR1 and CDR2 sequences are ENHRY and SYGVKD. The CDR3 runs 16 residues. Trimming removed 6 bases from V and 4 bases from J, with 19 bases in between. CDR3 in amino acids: CAIRAQNGAAYNEQFF. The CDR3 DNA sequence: TGTGCCATCAGGGCCCAGAATGGTGCGGCATACAATGAGCAGTTCTTC.

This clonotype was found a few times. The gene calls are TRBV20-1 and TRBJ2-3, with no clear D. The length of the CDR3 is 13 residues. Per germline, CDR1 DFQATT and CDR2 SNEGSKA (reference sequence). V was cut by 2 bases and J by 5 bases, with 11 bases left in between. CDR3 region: CSARNVLQDTQYF. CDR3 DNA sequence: TGCAGTGCTAGAAATGTTCTTCAAGATACGCAGTATTTT.